This T cell receptor (beta chain) was found in a study of T-cell memory formation after mild COVID-19. Turning to the study itself: TCR clusters were mostly confined to one donor each. Study observations and caveats: Clones contracting day 15 to 85 were balanced CD4/CD8; later expanders leaned CD4+. Within pre-infection memory, some responding clones were found, suggesting cross-reactive memory joined.

This clonotype was seen repeatedly, ten times or more. Its antigen is not identified. The CDR3 covers 16 residues. Germline lookup yields CDR1 SEHNR and CDR2 FQNEAQ (reference sequence). The V gene end was trimmed by 2 bases and the J gene end by 4 bases; junction bases not matched to a gene: 5. Amplification by 5'RACE using constant-segment primers produced TCR alpha and TCR beta cDNA libraries that carried sample barcodes and UMIs. MiXCR, applied by TCRdb to the 5' RACE reads, yields one record per CDR3 protein. The profile covers approximately 580,000 distinct CDR3 sequences, with about a fifth appearing a single time and 12% taken by the ten largest.

The specimen was PBMCs or a T cell subset sorted from them (not recorded which). The source of this sequence is an adult woman who had mild COVID-19 (a few samples of this study predate the infection). Cell type and time point are not known. The rearrangement joins TRBV7-9 to TRBJ2-1; 10 bases align to TRBD2. For the CDR3, the DNA is TGTGCCAGCAGCTTAACGCGAGCGGGAGGGTACAATGAGCAGTTCTTC. It codes for CASSLTRAGGYNEQFF.